Below are 26 T cell receptor beta chains sequenced from a single sample in a study of shared clonotypes between healthy human individuals. Method: immunoSEQ multiplex PCR; TCRdb's copy keeps in-frame clones and lacks some. Of about 2 million clones listed, 95% are singletons. The material sequenced was naive CD4+ T cells sorted from blood. The subset: CD45RA+ positively selected. These TCRs come from a man between 18 and 29 years old in good health.

DNA for the CDR3: TGTGCCAGCTCACCACTGGACCTCCGTCGCTATGGCTACACCTTC. Its protein product is CASSPLDLRRYGYTF. This chain connects TRBV18 to TRBJ1-2; D is uncertain. Trimming shortened V by 1 base and J by 4 bases, and 13 bases separated the two germline ends. The germline V gene encodes CDR1 KGHSH and CDR2 LQKENI. This CDR3 has 15 residues.

This clone was seen once. This chain links TRBV7-9 with TRBJ2-7, with 8 positions matching TRBD1. The CDR3 has 13 amino acids. The ends lost 6 bases at V and 9 bases at J; junction bases unmatched: 10. The germline CDR1 and CDR2 sequences are SEHNR and FQNEAQ (reference sequence). The CDR3 DNA reads TGTGCCAGCAGTCGCGGACAGGGAGAAGGGCAGTACTTC. It yields the protein CASSRGQGEGQYF.

The chain employs TRBV7-9 and TRBJ1-4; D may be TRBD1 (5 bases). Trimming stripped 5 bases from V and 4 bases from J, with 8 bases between. The CDR3 sequence is 13 residues long. The germline CDR1 and CDR2 sequences are SEHNR and FQNEAQ (reference sequence). CDR3 nucleotide sequence: TGTGCCAGCAGCCGTGACAGTAATGAAAAACTGTTTTTT. Residues: CASSRDSNEKLFF.

This clone appeared once. V and J are TRBV6-6 and TRBJ2-7; 7 bases are a match to TRBD2. This CDR3 has 15 amino acids. Germline V gives CDR1 MNHNY, CDR2 SVGAGI (reference sequence). Trimming at V came to 5 bases and at J to 3 bases, leaving 10 bases not matched to a gene. CDR3 bases: TGTGCCAGCAGTCCCCTTCCGGGGGGAAACTACGAGCAGTACTTC. As protein: CASSPLPGGNYEQYF.

The chain links TRBV4-1 to TRBJ2-5; D might be TRBD1 (6 bases). This CDR3 spans 15 amino acids. Per the germline V gene, CDR1 is MGHRA and CDR2 is YSYEKL. Between the trimmed V and J ends, which lost 2 bases and 1 base, there was a span of 11 bases. The CDR3 DNA is TGCGCCAGCAGCCAATTGGGGGCCCCCCAAGAGACCCAGTACTTC. It yields the protein CASSQLGAPQETQYF.

The chain combines TRBV28 with TRBJ2-7, with a possible D match to TRBD1 (6 bases). This CDR3 region has 14 residues. V lost 10 bases and J lost 10, with 26 bases in between. Germline lookup yields CDR1 MDHEN and CDR2 SYDVKM. CDR3 DNA sequence: TGTGCCACGTGCGAAGGTGGGGGCATCTTAGGACAGTACTTC. As protein: CATCEGGGILGQYF.

This sequence joins TRBV5-1 and TRBJ1-2; maybe TRBD1 (5 bases). V lost 0 bases and J lost 12, with 15 bases in between. The CDR3 contains 13 residues. The V gene's germline CDR1 is SGHRS and CDR2 YFSETQ. CDR3 nucleotide sequence: TGCGCCAGCAGCTTGGCAGGGTCGGCATCCGACACCTTC. It translates to CASSLAGSASDTF.

The chain has TRBV5-4 and TRBJ2-3; 8 nucleotides agree with TRBD2. Germline V gene lookup returns CDR1 SGHNT and CDR2 YYREEE (reference sequence). The J segment lost 1 base and the V segment lost 1 base, leaving 8 bases of the junction unmatched. The CDR3 has 17 residues. The CDR3 region has the DNA TGTGCCAGCAGCTTGCGCGGACTAGCAGCCCGCACAGATACGCAGTATTTT. Encoded protein: CASSLRGLAARTDTQYF.

The chain recombines TRBV2 with TRBJ2-3; no definite D call. Germline V CDR1 and CDR2: SNHLY, FYNNEI. The length of the CDR3 is 15 residues. Trimming left V 7 bases short and J 3 bases short, with 17 bases between. CDR3 residues: CASKTNSGKTDTQYF. The DNA of the CDR3 is TGTGCCAGCAAAACCAATTCCGGAAAAACAGATACGCAGTATTTT. The full variable domain, in which reference TRBV2 and TRBJ2-3 provide the parts outside the CDR3, is EPEVTQTPSHQVTQMGQEVILRCVPISNHLYFYWYRQILGQKVEFLVSFYNNEISEKSEIFDDQFSVERPDGSNFTLKIRSTKLEDSAMYFCASKTNSGKTDTQYFGPGTRLTVL.

This clone occurred once. The rearrangement uses TRBV5-1 and TRBJ2-3, with D unclear. This CDR3 region has 15 residues. V lost 0 bases and J 4 bases, leaving 12 bases between the germline ends. Germline CDR1 reads SGHRS; CDR2 reads YFSETQ. CDR3 sequence: CASSLAPPSPDTQYF. The CDR3 region has the DNA TGCGCCAGCAGCTTGGCCCCTCCGAGCCCAGATACGCAGTATTTT.

The V gene is TRBV9, the J gene TRBJ2-1, with D unclear. The germline gives CDR1 SGDLS, CDR2 YYNGEE. The CDR3 is 14 residues long. The germline V and J ends were trimmed by 4 bases and 3 bases, with 11 bases remaining between them. The CDR3 DNA follows: TGTGCCAGCAGCTCTGGAAGGATCTACAATGAGCAGTTCTTC. Encoded protein: CASSSGRIYNEQFF. Full variable domain (outside the CDR3, taken from reference TRBV9 and TRBJ2-1): DSGVTQTPKHLITATGQRVTLRCSPRSGDLSVYWYQQSLDQGLQFLIQYYNGEERAKGNILERFSAQQFPDLHSELNLSSLELGDSALYFCASSSGRIYNEQFFGPGTRLTVL.

The chain recombines TRBV30 with TRBJ2-1, with 10 bases matching TRBD2. The CDR3 contains 15 residues. Germline V gene sequence: CDR1 GTSNPN, CDR2 SVGIG (reference sequence). Trimming removed 7 bases from V and 9 bases from J; junction bases left unmatched: 15. CDR3: CASSGPSGRVAEQFF. In DNA, the CDR3 is TGTGCCTCATCGGGGCCCAGCGGGAGGGTTGCTGAGCAGTTCTTC.

The chain is built from TRBV7-8 and TRBJ1-3; D remains unclear. The germline V and J ends were trimmed by 3 bases and 4 bases, with 13 bases remaining between them. Germline CDR1 SGHVS, CDR2 FQNEAQ. The CDR3 totals 15 residues. The CDR3 reads CASSFLDGWGNTIYF. The CDR3, as DNA: TGTGCCAGCAGCTTTCTGGACGGATGGGGAAACACCATATATTTT.

The rearrangement joins TRBV7-9 to TRBJ1-6, with a tentative D call TRBD1 (6 bases). Looked up from germline, CDR1 is SEHNR and CDR2 is FQNEAQ (reference sequence). Deletions cut 11 bases from V and 6 bases from J, with 17 bases between. The CDR3 covers 14 residues. CDR3 DNA: TGTGCCGGACAGAGCCGACACGGTAATTCACCCCTCCACTTT. This codes for CAGQSRHGNSPLHF.

The gene calls are TRBV30 and TRBJ1-1; D unresolved. This CDR3 is built from 11 residues. V shed 1 base and J shed 8 bases, with 8 bases lying between them. CDR1 GTSNPN and CDR2 SVGIG come from the germline V gene (reference sequence). Here the CDR3 reads CAWSATVEAFF. The CDR3 nucleotides are TGTGCCTGGAGTGCGACTGTCGAAGCTTTCTTT.

This clone is a singleton in its sample. CDR3: CASAGGHLMNTEAFF. DNA of the CDR3: TGTGCCAGTGCCGGAGGGCACCTCATGAACACTGAAGCTTTCTTT. The rearrangement uses TRBV19 and TRBJ1-1; D remains ambiguous. V lost 8 bases to trimming and J lost 0 bases, with 16 bases between them. CDR1 is LNHDA, CDR2 SQIVND, per germline (reference sequence). The length of the CDR3 is 15 residues.

The chain carries TRBV21-1 and TRBJ2-7; the table gives TRBD1 as D, unverified against the DNA. TRBV21-1 is termed a pseudogene. This CDR3 has 14 residues. The chain's CDR3 is CASSSPGDSYEQYF. The CDR3 bases are TGTGCCAGCAGCTCACCAGGGGACTCCTACGAGCAGTACTTC.

The chain combines TRBV7-2 with TRBJ1-2; tentatively, D is TRBD1 (5 bases). The V end was cut by 5 bases, the J end by 1 base, with 11 bases between. Per the germline V gene, CDR1 is SGHTA and CDR2 is FQGNSA. There are 14 residues in the CDR3. In DNA, the CDR3 is TGTGCCAGCAGCCGAACGGGGCTTAACTATGGCTACACCTTC. Its protein product is CASSRTGLNYGYTF.

The count of this clone is one. CDR3 residues: CASSLGLAGDEQYF. CDR3 DNA sequence: TGTGCCAGTAGTCTGGGCCTAGCGGGAGACGAGCAGTACTTC. This chain joins TRBV19 and TRBJ2-7; 10 bases fit TRBD2. The germline gives CDR1 LNHDA, CDR2 SQIVND (reference sequence). After removal of 5 bases from V and 5 bases from J, the junction contained 6 bases not matched to a gene. The CDR3 loop spans 14 amino acids. Complete variable domain (other parts from reference TRBV19 and TRBJ2-7): DGGITQSPKYLFRKEGQNVTLSCEQNLNHDAMYWYRQDPGQGLRLIYYSQIVNDFQKGDIAEGYSVSREKKESFPLTVTSAQKNPTAFYLCASSLGLAGDEQYFGPGTRLTVT.

This sequence joins TRBV25-1 and TRBJ2-3; D is perhaps TRBD2 (6 bases). V lost 2 bases, J lost 4 bases, and 13 bases lay in between. The CDR3 spans 15 residues. Germline values: CDR1 MGHDK, CDR2 SYGVNS. The CDR3 here is CASSEVVWGADTQYF. The CDR3 region has the DNA TGTGCCAGCAGTGAAGTTGTATGGGGGGCAGATACGCAGTATTTT.

This clone has a single count. The gene calls are TRBV5-1 and TRBJ2-5; 10 bases fit TRBD1. The CDR3 runs to 15 residues. The V gene's germline CDR1 is SGHRS and CDR2 YFSETQ. The V gene end was trimmed by 6 bases and the J gene end by 5 bases; junction bases not matched to a gene: 10. This CDR3 reads CASTHGDRGGETQYF. The CDR3 DNA reads as TGCGCCAGCACCCATGGGGACAGGGGAGGGGAGACCCAGTACTTC.

The CDR3 bases are TGCAGCGTTGAAGATTGGCGACACAGGAGTACCGGGGAGCTGTTTTTT. Translated: CSVEDWRHRSTGELFF. This chain connects TRBV29-1 to TRBJ2-2; weak D call: TRBD1 (5 bases). Germline values: CDR1 SQVTM, CDR2 ANQGSEA. Trimming removed 0 bases at V and 5 bases at J, with 16 bases between. The CDR3 loop spans 16 amino acids.

This clone was seen a single time. The J gene is TRBJ2-1, the V gene TRBV18; TRBD1 matches 7 bases. Germline loops: CDR1 KGHSH, CDR2 LQKENI. V trimming: 2 bases; J trimming: 0 bases; junction bases outside the gene matches: 10. The CDR3 has 18 residues. CDR3 sequence (DNA): TGTGCCAGCTCACCAAGAGCCGGGACAGCTATCTCCTACAATGAGCAGTTCTTC. As protein: CASSPRAGTAISYNEQFF.

This clone was seen only once. This rearrangement joins TRBV2 to TRBJ2-2, with 7 positions matching TRBD1. Germline V gene sequence: CDR1 SNHLY, CDR2 FYNNEI. With 7 bases clipped from V and 3 bases from J, the junction kept 5 bases outside the gene matches. CDR3 length equals 14 residues. CDR3 in amino acids: CASIPGQYTGELFF. CDR3 nucleotides: TGTGCCAGCATCCCGGGACAGTACACCGGGGAGCTGTTTTTT.

The chain recombines TRBV6-1 with TRBJ2-4; D ambiguous. Between the trimmed V and J ends, which lost 4 bases and 2 bases, there was a span of 9 bases. Germline V lookup: CDR1 MNHNS, CDR2 SASEGT. The CDR3 consists of 14 residues. The CDR3 loop is CASSVGRTKNIQYF. The CDR3 coding sequence is TGTGCCAGCAGTGTTGGAAGGACCAAAAACATTCAGTACTTC.

CDR3 nucleotide sequence: TGTGCCAGCAGTTCCTACCGCCCGGGACCGATTTCCAGCTCCTACGAGCAGTACTTC. As protein: CASSSYRPGPISSSYEQYF. V and J are TRBV28 and TRBJ2-7; D could derive from TRBD1 or TRBD2 (5 bases each). The CDR3 loop spans 19 amino acids. Germline CDR1 and CDR2: MDHEN and SYDVKM. V lost 4 bases and J 0 bases, leaving 25 bases between the germline ends.